This is a list of T cell receptor beta chains from one sample in a study of neoadjuvant anti-PD-1 for oral cavity cancer. Measured with immunoSEQ multiplex PCR; TCRdb has only the in-frame clones, and not every one. The table shows roughly 7,000 clones, with less than 80% occurring only once. Sequencing used PBMCs, obtained before nivolumab (anti-PD-1) treatment. Receptors were obtained from a person aged 40-85 years with oral cavity squamous cell carcinoma. Each CDR3 is given with its conserved first and last residue. D genes are given only for firm matches. Size values are once, few and many counts, or a class for expanded clones, and some rows have none.

V: TRBV28; size: once; J: TRBJ1-2; D: NA; CDR3: CASRLTGVRGGYTF; DNA: TGTGCCAGCAGACTTACGGGGGTCAGGGGTGGCTACACCTTC
V: TRBV4-3; size: NA; J: TRBJ1-1; D: NA; CDR3: CASSQDAGQNTEAFF; DNA: TGCGCCAGCAGCCAGGATGCGGGTCAGAACACTGAAGCTTTCTTT
V: TRBV10-2; size: NA; J: TRBJ1-2; D: NA; CDR3: CASSESGFAMPLNYGYTF; DNA: TGCGCCAGCAGTGAGTCGGGGTTCGCCATGCCTCTTAACTATGGCTACACCTTC
V: TRBV9; size: NA; J: TRBJ2-2; D: NA; CDR3: CASSVRADYNTGELFF; DNA: TGTGCCAGCAGCGTACGGGCAGATTATAACACCGGGGAGCTGTTTTTT
V: TRBV20-1; size: NA; J: TRBJ2-7; D: NA; CDR3: CSARDLYEQYF; DNA: TGCAGTGCTAGAGACCTCTACGAGCAGTACTTC
V: TRBV7-8; size: NA; J: TRBJ2-2; D: NA; CDR3: CASSFISSTGELFF; DNA: TGTGCCAGCAGCTTTATCTCGTCCACCGGGGAGCTGTTTTTT
V: TRBV30; size: NA; J: TRBJ1-5; D: NA; CDR3: CAWSGGNQPQHF; DNA: TGTGCCTGGAGTGGGGGGAATCAGCCCCAGCATTTT
V: TRBV28; size: NA; J: TRBJ1-2; D: NA; CDR3: CASSFAGKDGYTF; DNA: TGTGCCAGCAGTTTCGCGGGGAAGGATGGCTACACCTTC
V: TRBV13; size: NA; J: TRBJ2-5; D: TRBD1; CDR3: CASSLADRVGQETQYF; DNA: TGTGCCAGCAGCTTAGCCGACAGGGTCGGTCAAGAGACCCAGTACTTC
V: TRBV18; size: few; J: TRBJ1-5; D: NA; CDR3: CASSPLGDQPQHF; DNA: TGTGCCAGCTCACCATTGGGGGATCAGCCCCAGCATTTT
V: TRBV5-3; size: NA; J: TRBJ1-2; D: NA; CDR3: CARSLSGGVPYGYTF; DNA: TGTGCCAGAAGCCTGAGCGGCGGGGTCCCCTATGGCTACACCTTC
V: TRBV7-2; size: NA; J: TRBJ2-3; D: NA; CDR3: CASSLGPGAEDTQYF; DNA: TGTGCCAGCAGCTTAGGGCCGGGGGCGGAAGATACGCAGTATTTT
V: TRBV12-5; size: NA; J: TRBJ2-5; D: NA; CDR3: CASGLVLGTQETQYF; DNA: TGTGCTAGTGGTTTGGTACTAGGGACCCAAGAGACCCAGTACTTC
V: TRBV19; size: NA; J: TRBJ1-1; D: TRBD1; CDR3: CASSPPGQGLSFF; DNA: TGTGCCAGTAGTCCTCCGGGACAGGGGTTGTCTTTCTTT
V: TRBV28; size: NA; J: TRBJ1-4; D: TRBD1; CDR3: CASSLSSGRDREFLGTNEKLFF; DNA: TGTGCCAGCAGTTTATCTAGTGGCCGGGACAGGGAGTTTCTGGGGACTAATGAAAAACTGTTTTTT
V: TRBV19; size: few; J: TRBJ1-4; D: NA; CDR3: CASSIGGEINEKLFF; DNA: TGTGCCAGTAGTATAGGTGGAGAAATTAATGAAAAACTGTTTTTT
V: TRBV11-2; size: NA; J: TRBJ2-3; D: NA; CDR3: CASSLELGDTQYF; DNA: TGTGCCAGCAGCTTAGAACTCGGAGATACGCAGTATTTT
V: TRBV21-1; size: once; J: TRBJ2-7; D: NA; CDR3: CASSSSPGQGTEQYF; DNA: TGTGCCAGCAGCAGTAGTCCGGGACAGGGGACCGAGCAGTACTTC
V: TRBV6-5; size: NA; J: TRBJ1-5; D: NA; CDR3: CASSYRGGNQPQHF; DNA: TGTGCCAGCAGTTACCGGGGGGGGAATCAGCCCCAGCATTTT
V: TRBV11-2; size: NA; J: TRBJ2-7; D: NA; CDR3: CASSFAQGAGEQYF; DNA: TGTGCCAGCAGCTTTGCGCAGGGCGCTGGCGAGCAGTACTTC
V: TRBV4-3; size: few; J: TRBJ1-2; D: TRBD1; CDR3: CASSQARGQTNYGYTF; DNA: TGCGCCAGCAGCCAAGCTAGGGGACAGACTAACTATGGCTACACCTTC
V: TRBV4-2; size: NA; J: TRBJ1-3; D: NA; CDR3: CASMAGNTIYF; DNA: TGTGCCAGCATGGCTGGAAACACCATATATTTT
V: TRBV6-5; size: NA; J: TRBJ1-1; D: TRBD1; CDR3: CASSTGQGGGTEAFF; DNA: TGTGCCAGCAGTACCGGACAGGGAGGAGGAACTGAAGCTTTCTTT
V: TRBV6-5; size: NA; J: TRBJ2-1; D: NA; CDR3: CASSYRIFYEQFF; DNA: TGTGCCAGCAGTTACCGGATTTTCTATGAGCAGTTCTTC
V: TRBV19; size: NA; J: TRBJ2-5; D: TRBD2; CDR3: CASSIRLAGGQETQYF; DNA: TGTGCCAGTAGTATCAGACTAGCGGGGGGACAAGAGACCCAGTACTTC
V: TRBV2; size: NA; J: TRBJ1-6; D: NA; CDR3: CASSEDGTGNSPLHF; DNA: TGTGCCAGCAGTGAAGACGGGACCGGAAATTCACCCCTCCACTTT
V: TRBV18; size: NA; J: TRBJ2-2; D: NA; CDR3: CASSPTGNTGELFF; DNA: TGTGCCAGCTCACCGACAGGGAACACCGGGGAGCTGTTTTTT
V: TRBV25-1; size: NA; J: TRBJ1-1; D: NA; CDR3: CASSPQGGTEAFF; DNA: TGTGCCAGCAGTCCCCAGGGTGGCACTGAAGCTTTCTTT
V: TRBV7-9; size: NA; J: TRBJ2-1; D: TRBD2; CDR3: CASSRPRGLAGINEQFF; DNA: TGTGCCAGCAGCCGTCCAAGGGGACTAGCGGGGATCAATGAGCAGTTCTTC
V: TRBV18; size: few; J: TRBJ2-1; D: NA; CDR3: CASSPPLDGANEQFF; DNA: TGTGCCAGCTCACCACCACTAGACGGGGCCAATGAGCAGTTCTTC
V: TRBV4-1; size: NA; J: TRBJ1-5; D: NA; CDR3: CASSQGRYYSNQPQHF; DNA: TGCGCCAGCAGCCAGGGCAGATACTATAGCAATCAGCCCCAGCATTTT
V: TRBV10-2; size: NA; J: TRBJ2-2; D: NA; CDR3: CASSDGPDTGELFF; DNA: TGCGCCAGCAGTGATGGACCGGACACCGGGGAGCTGTTTTTT
V: TRBV7-2; size: NA; J: TRBJ1-6; D: TRBD1; CDR3: CASSLGLGTANSPLHF; DNA: TGTGCCAGCAGCTTAGGTTTAGGGACAGCAAATTCACCCCTCCACTTT
V: TRBV18; size: NA; J: TRBJ2-5; D: TRBD1; CDR3: CASSPTVGTGYF; DNA: TGTGCCAGCTCCCCCACAGTTGGGACAGGCTACTTC
V: TRBV9; size: NA; J: TRBJ2-7; D: NA; CDR3: CASSVSGGASEQYF; DNA: TGTGCCAGCAGCGTCAGTGGGGGGGCTAGTGAGCAGTACTTC
V: TRBV5-4; size: few; J: TRBJ1-2; D: TRBD1; CDR3: CASSLGDRDSYGYTF; DNA: TGTGCCAGCAGCTTGGGGGACAGGGACAGCTATGGCTACACCTTC
V: TRBV4-3; size: NA; J: TRBJ1-2; D: TRBD1; CDR3: CASSQVSSGGYGYTF; DNA: TGCGCCAGCAGCCAAGTCTCGTCAGGGGGCTATGGCTACACCTTC
V: TRBV5-6; size: NA; J: TRBJ1-2; D: TRBD1; CDR3: CASSPTDRPGGGYTF; DNA: TGTGCCAGCAGCCCCACGGACAGGCCGGGAGGTGGCTACACCTTC
V: TRBV2; size: few; J: TRBJ1-2; D: NA; CDR3: CASSDNRFYGYTF; DNA: TGTGCCAGCAGTGACAACAGGTTCTATGGCTACACCTTC
V: TRBV5-1; size: NA; J: TRBJ2-7; D: NA; CDR3: CASSPMHLAYEQYF; DNA: TGCGCCAGCAGCCCGATGCACTTGGCCTACGAGCAGTACTTC
V: TRBV27; size: few; J: TRBJ1-1; D: NA; CDR3: CASSLMQNTEAFF; DNA: TGTGCCAGCAGTTTAATGCAGAACACTGAAGCTTTCTTT
V: TRBV13; size: NA; J: TRBJ1-4; D: TRBD1; CDR3: CASSPQGSNEKLFF; DNA: TGTGCCAGCAGCCCACAGGGGTCTAATGAAAAACTGTTTTTT
V: TRBV11-2; size: few; J: TRBJ1-2; D: TRBD1; CDR3: CASSGYRGERGYTF; DNA: TGTGCCAGCAGCGGGTACAGGGGAGAACGTGGCTACACCTTC
V: TRBV6-1; size: NA; J: TRBJ1-4; D: NA; CDR3: CASSDRQSGHEKLFF; DNA: TGTGCCAGCAGTGACAGACAGTCCGGTCATGAAAAACTGTTTTTT
V: TRBV2; size: NA; J: TRBJ2-3; D: NA; CDR3: CASSDGGGTDTQYF; DNA: TGTGCCAGCAGTGATGGGGGCGGAACAGATACGCAGTATTTT
V: TRBV15; size: NA; J: TRBJ2-2; D: TRBD1; CDR3: CATSLRTGNTGELFF; DNA: TGTGCCACCAGCCTACGGACAGGGAACACCGGGGAGCTGTTTTTT
V: TRBV13; size: few; J: TRBJ1-2; D: NA; CDR3: CASSDRTARGNGYTF; DNA: TGTGCCAGCAGCGACCGGACAGCCCGGGGGAATGGCTACACCTTC
V: TRBV6-4; size: NA; J: TRBJ2-1; D: TRBD2; CDR3: CASSDTSGGPMKQFF; DNA: TGTGCCAGCAGTGACACTAGCGGGGGGCCGATGAAGCAGTTCTTC
V: TRBV10-3; size: few; J: TRBJ1-1; D: NA; CDR3: CAISTENTEAFF; DNA: TGTGCCATCTCGACAGAGAACACTGAAGCTTTCTTT
V: TRBV18; size: NA; J: TRBJ1-1; D: NA; CDR3: CASSPPAQGSRSEAFF; DNA: TGTGCCAGCTCACCGCCTGCTCAAGGTTCGCGTTCTGAAGCTTTCTTT
V: TRBV4-3; size: NA; J: TRBJ2-7; D: NA; CDR3: CASSQTTGSSYEQYF; DNA: TGCGCCAGCAGCCAAACCACAGGGAGCTCCTACGAGCAGTACTTC
V: TRBV7-6; size: NA; J: TRBJ1-5; D: NA; CDR3: CASSLEADGVGQPQHF; DNA: TGTGCCAGCAGCTTAGAAGCGGATGGTGTCGGACAGCCCCAGCATTTT
V: TRBV2; size: NA; J: TRBJ2-2; D: NA; CDR3: CASSVINTGELFF; DNA: TGTGCCAGCAGTGTTATAAACACCGGGGAGCTGTTTTTT
V: TRBV10-3; size: NA; J: TRBJ1-2; D: TRBD1; CDR3: CAISEPSQGDYGYTF; DNA: TGTGCCATCAGTGAGCCCTCCCAGGGGGACTATGGCTACACCTTC
V: TRBV2; size: few; J: TRBJ1-3; D: TRBD1; CDR3: CASSEGTGNSGNTIYF; DNA: TGTGCCAGCAGTGAAGGGACAGGAAACTCTGGAAACACCATATATTTT
V: TRBV7-9; size: NA; J: TRBJ2-3; D: NA; CDR3: CASSFAYSSTDTQYF; DNA: TGTGCCAGCAGCTTCGCTTACTCAAGCACAGATACGCAGTATTTT
V: TRBV10-3; size: NA; J: TRBJ1-1; D: TRBD1; CDR3: CAISGAGGRTEAFF; DNA: TGTGCCATCAGTGGGGCAGGGGGCAGGACTGAAGCTTTCTTT
V: TRBV19; size: NA; J: TRBJ2-1; D: NA; CDR3: CASSLQDGLWNEQFF; DNA: TGTGCCAGTAGTTTACAGGATGGGTTGTGGAATGAGCAGTTCTTC